This T cell receptor (beta chain) was identified in a study of OX40 agonist ivuxolimab in advanced cancers. Study as a whole: Patients were treated with intravenous ivuxolimab, dosed at 0.01 to 10 mg/kg and infused every 2 weeks.

Produced via immunoSEQ multiplex PCR; TCRdb's table is partial and in-frame only. In the table there are just over 60,000 clones, about 91% of which are singletons. Trimming removed 5 bases at V and 0 bases at J, with 14 bases between. The CDR3 extends over 16 amino acids. Germline V CDR1 and CDR2: SGHVS, FNYEAQ. This sequence joins TRBV7-6 and TRBJ1-3; D may be TRBD1 (6 bases). The TCR originated in an adult with an advanced solid tumor such as melanoma, head and neck, liver or kidney cancer. Material: CD4+ or CD8+ T cells sorted from blood, obtained in a trial of the OX40 agonist ivuxolimab. The CDR3 sequence is CASSDLQGRSGNTIYF. CDR3 nucleotide sequence: TGTGCCAGCAGCGACTTACAGGGACGCTCTGGAAACACCATATATTTT.